Below, one T cell receptor beta chain is given with its context. It has no known antigen specificity. No much larger clonotype is one base removed from it; base qualities were not supplied. TCRbeta CDR3 regions were amplified from genomic DNA by means of the immunoSEQ Assay, a bias-controlled multiplex PCR. The study's processing was this. Within the assay, amplification of reference gene primers was used to estimate how many nucleated cells each sample contained. To quantify the absolute abundance of each unique TCRbeta CDR3 rearrangement, sequence reads were collapsed and filtered. For each sample, productive Simpson clonality was calculated by taking the square root of Simpson's diversity index across productive rearrangements. What TCRdb holds here is the immuneACCESS table cut down to in-frame rearrangements. Part of the clones is not present; checked against another copy, under half of the missing clones reflect an unresolved V gene, and the others are unexplained. V and J calls and clone size are given by that table; D and trimming were obtained from the DNA. In all, the sample holds 400,000 or so clones, and about 89% of those were seen once. Of the sample, roughly 1.6% falls within the top ten clones.

This specimen belongs to a study of blood T cell repertoires in COVID-19 (dated by TCRdb to about 2020). In terms of the full investigation: The collaborator samples originated in the United States, Italy and Spain and spanned the acute and convalescent phases of COVID-19. Samples were obtained from the ongoing ImmuneRACE study (first 160 participants) and from some 1,200 subjects provided by 6 global collaborators. The material from the prospective study consisted of cDNA or gDNA derived from T cells, B-cell-depleted T cells, or PBMCs. A freely available public database, intended as a resource for researchers studying the immune response to SARS-CoV-2, is where the repertoires were released. The dataset comprised deeply sampled blood TCRbeta repertoires from subjects exposed to, actively infected with, or recovered from COVID-19. A de-identified subject ID, COVID-19 status, age in years and sex were almost always included in the sample metadata. Where HLA class I and class II types were available, the types were taken from metadata supplied by the sample provider, not from assay-based typing.

In Seattle, one collaborating source enrolled patients while the infection was active and tracked those patients longitudinally over the course of disease. Collaborating institutions collected whole blood in K2EDTA tubes following their own protocols. For TCRbeta analysis, collaborators shipped samples in one of three forms: frozen whole blood, isolated PBMCs, or DNA extracted from either of those sample types. From the germline V gene, CDR1 is SGHTA and CDR2 is FQGNSA. Its CDR3 holds 16 amino acids, cysteine through phenylalanine. The entry retains the CDR3 DNA only, 48 bases that are in frame from base 1. V is shortened by 4 bases, J by 0 bases, and the region joining them spans 13 bases. What the research found in general, with its limitations: The amount of clinical and demographic metadata varied by source and participant and was provided uncurated.

The TCR sequence derives from a woman in her thirties or forties with COVID-19, enrolled during active disease. Rearrangement joined TRBV7-2 to TRBJ1-3; perhaps TRBD1 is the D gene, with 6 bases matching. The sequencing input was peripheral blood. The CDR3 region has the sequence CASSWGQPFSGNTIYF. The sequenced DNA is TGTGCCAGCAGCTGGGGACAACCCTTCTCTGGAAACACCATATATTTT.